Below, 11 T cell receptor beta chains from the same sample are listed, as sequenced in a study of T cell repertoires in urothelial bladder cancer. Generated by immunoSEQ multiplex PCR, the TCRdb table keeps only in-frame clones and is missing some. This table has around 11,000 clones, around two thirds appearing once. The sample comprised tumor-infiltrating cells from bladder cancer. All receptors derive from a human donor with a benign inflammatory bladder lesion.

The CDR3 loop reads CASSPLGVRSRGGLYEQYF. The CDR3 DNA follows: TGTGCCAGCAGTCCCCTGGGGGTGAGATCCAGGGGGGGGCTCTACGAGCAGTACTTC. The gene calls are TRBV28 and TRBJ2-7, with D perhaps TRBD1 or TRBD2 (7 bases each). With 5 bases removed from V and 3 bases from J, the gap between germline ends came to 29 bases. This CDR3 is 19 amino acids long. Germline V gene sequence: CDR1 MDHEN, CDR2 SYDVKM.

In this sample, this clone turned up a few times. The chain joins TRBV6-1 to TRBJ2-7, with 7 positions matching TRBD2. The germline V gene encodes CDR1 MNHNS and CDR2 SASEGT. V was pared by 7 bases and J by 6 bases, with 12 bases of the junction left unmatched. The CDR3 has 14 amino acids. CDR3 coding DNA: TGTGCCAGCATAGTGGCGGGGCGCGGGAGCGAGCAGTACTTC. It specifies CASIVAGRGSEQYF.

The rearrangement uses TRBV7-3 and TRBJ2-2; D is undetermined. V shed 8 bases and J shed 2 bases, with 12 bases lying between them. CDR3 length: 14 amino acids. Looked up from germline, CDR1 is SGHTA and CDR2 is FQGTGA. The CDR3 is CASSHGVNTGELFF. The CDR3 nucleotides read TGTGCCAGCTCTCATGGGGTTAACACCGGGGAGCTGTTTTTT.

The V and J genes are TRBV2 and TRBJ2-1; D uncertain. Per germline, CDR1 SNHLY and CDR2 FYNNEI. V was trimmed by 8 bases and J by 3 bases, leaving 5 bases between them. CDR3 size: 11 residues. The CDR3 reads CASLVYNEQFF. The CDR3 DNA sequence: TGTGCCAGCCTGGTCTACAATGAGCAGTTCTTC.

V is TRBV6-1 and J is TRBJ2-6, with a tentative D call TRBD2 (6 bases). The V gene lost 2 bases and the J gene lost 0 bases, with 11 bases spanning the gap. CDR3 length equals 17 residues. Germline CDR1 and CDR2: MNHNS and SASEGT. DNA of the CDR3: TGTGCCAGCAGTGAACCAAAGGGAGGCTCTGGGGCCAACGTCCTGACTTTC. Residues: CASSEPKGGSGANVLTF.

The chain employs TRBV6-5 and TRBJ1-6; D might be TRBD1 (6 bases). The CDR3 has 15 residues. Germline V gene lookup returns CDR1 MNHEY and CDR2 SVGAGI. Trimming left V 6 bases short and J 2 bases short, with 11 bases between. CDR3 loop: CASSLDRPYNSPLHF. The CDR3 DNA sequence: TGTGCCAGCAGCCTTGACAGGCCCTATAATTCACCCCTCCACTTT.

The rearrangement links TRBV5-1 to TRBJ2-5; 8 bases fit TRBD1. This CDR3 is built from 14 residues. Looked up from germline, CDR1 is SGHRS and CDR2 is YFSETQ. The V segment lost 3 bases and the J segment 5 bases; nucleotides outside the gene matches: 6. In DNA, the CDR3 is TGCGCCAGCAGCTCAGGACAGGGTTCGGAGACCCAGTACTTC. This gives the protein CASSSGQGSETQYF.

V is TRBV4-2 and J is TRBJ1-6; D is possibly TRBD1 (6 bases). This CDR3 region has 16 residues. Trimming pared 4 bases from V and 6 bases from J, leaving 16 bases between. Germline V gene lookup returns CDR1 LGHNA and CDR2 YNFKEQ. Here the CDR3 reads CASSPVAGAINSPLHF. In DNA form, the CDR3 reads TGTGCCAGCAGCCCAGTAGCAGGGGCCATTAATTCACCCCTCCACTTT.

The chain uses TRBV29-1 and TRBJ2-1, with a tentative D call TRBD2 (6 bases). The CDR3 is 16 residues long. Germline CDR1 and CDR2: SQVTM and ANQGSEA. V gave up 7 bases and J gave up 4 bases, with 23 bases separating them. The chain's CDR3 is CSALGGHLMRYNEQFF. Written as DNA, the CDR3 is TGCAGCGCTTTGGGGGGTCACCTCATGAGATACAATGAGCAGTTCTTC.

This chain connects TRBV5-1 to TRBJ1-1; D unresolved. V was clipped by 1 base and J by 2 bases, with 9 bases between them. Germline-derived CDR1 and CDR2 are SGHRS and YFSETQ. The CDR3 is made up of 14 amino acids. CDR3 in amino acids: CASSLYRGNTEAFF. CDR3 nucleotides: TGCGCCAGCAGCTTGTATCGCGGAAACACTGAAGCTTTCTTT.

The J gene is TRBJ1-4, the V gene TRBV6-1, with D possibly matching TRBD1 (5 bases). Germline V gene data show CDR1 as MNHNS and CDR2 as SASEGT. Trimming removed 2 bases from V and 5 bases from J, with 9 bases in between. CDR3 length: 14 residues. CDR3 DNA sequence: TGTGCCAGCAGTGAATCAGGGCGGAATGAAAAACTGTTTTTT. This sequence encodes CASSESGRNEKLFF.